This T cell receptor beta chain was observed in a study of blood T cell repertoires in COVID-19. Study at large: Acute and convalescent COVID-19 specimens originated in the United States, Italy and Spain.

The V gene's germline CDR1 is ENHRY and CDR2 SYGVKD. This CDR3 is built from 14 residues. V gave up 10 bases and J gave up 3 bases, with 15 bases separating them. In the original analysis: How many nucleated cells were present was estimated from reference gene primer amplification. The protocol was immunoSEQ multiplex PCR, while the TCRdb copy is restricted to in-frame clones and leaves out a portion. That table furnishes V, J and clone size, whereas the DNA furnished D and trimming. The sample has about 210,000 clones, roughly nine tenths seen once; the top ten hold around 0.72%. V and J are TRBV10-3 and TRBJ2-2, with D perhaps matching TRBD1 (6 bases). Sequencing was done on a sample of peripheral blood. The sequence was obtained from a man aged 35-49 years with acute or convalescent COVID-19. The CDR3 here is CASQGGPDTGELFF. DNA for the CDR3: TGTGCCAGCCAAGGGGGTCCGGACACCGGGGAGCTGTTTTTT.